The present TCR beta chain was sequenced within a study of T cells in Graves' hyperthyroidism and ophthalmopathy. These patients, aged 18 to 65, had recently diagnosed hyperthyroidism lasting under 2 months. Patients having uncontrolled infection, another autoimmune disease, pregnancy or lactation were not included. Orbital computed tomography, thyroid ultrasound, serum thyroxine and TRAb, and clinical symptoms together informed the diagnoses. TCR beta CDR3 regions were amplified from RNA. With the HTBI primer set, the TCR CDR3 went through a first round of RT-PCR. TCRdb re-called the multiplex PCR reads with MiXCR, one entry per CDR3 protein. The table shows 300,000 to 450,000 distinct CDR3 sequences, with just under 15% occurring only once. Points from the study as a whole: Onset of ophthalmopathy came a median approximately 6.5 months after the model predicted it.

This clonotype has a count of ten or more. The target antigen is unknown. The sample was blood. The receptor was isolated from a woman in her 30s with Graves' hyperthyroidism.

The CDR3 sequence is CASSLGGGGSGTGELFF. The CDR3 DNA reads as TGTGCCAGCAGTTTGGGCGGGGGGGGTTCTGGTACCGGGGAGCTGTTTTTT. The rearrangement uses TRBV28 and TRBJ2-2, with TRBD2 matching over 9 bases. Germline CDR1 reads MDHEN; CDR2 reads SYDVKM. This CDR3 region has 17 residues. The V and J ends lost 3 bases and 5 bases, in that order; junction bases with no gene match: 10.